Listed below are T cell receptor beta chains from one sample, sequenced in a study of control samples from healthy donors and cancer patients. Sequenced by immunoSEQ multiplex PCR; TCRdb stores in-frame clones only, minus some. The data hold 75,000 to 90,000 clones, with 89% observed a single time. Material for sequencing was blood. These receptors all stem from a middle-aged man in good health. Both conserved end residues are part of each CDR3. A D gene is named only where the DNA matches it firmly. Rows may omit the clone size; those that give it use once, few, many or a size class.

d_call: TRBD1; clone_size: NA; v_call: TRBV29-1; j_call: TRBJ2-7; cdr3_nt: TGCAGCGGGAGCGGGACAGGGGTCGAGCAGTACTTC; cdr3_aa: CSGSGTGVEQYF
d_call: TRBD1; clone_size: NA; v_call: TRBV5-4; j_call: TRBJ1-3; cdr3_nt: TGTGCCAGCAAAAGACAGGGTGGAAACACCATATATTTT; cdr3_aa: CASKRQGGNTIYF
d_call: NA; clone_size: once; v_call: TRBV7-9; j_call: TRBJ1-2; cdr3_nt: TGTGCCAGCAGCATCTCGGCGGGCCGGCTTTATGGCTACACCTTC; cdr3_aa: CASSISAGRLYGYTF
d_call: NA; clone_size: NA; v_call: TRBV6-1; j_call: TRBJ1-3; cdr3_nt: TGTGCCAGCAGTGACAGGGGCCCCTCTGGAAACACCATATATTTT; cdr3_aa: CASSDRGPSGNTIYF
d_call: NA; clone_size: few; v_call: TRBV7-8; j_call: TRBJ1-3; cdr3_nt: TGTGCCAGCAGCCTGGGGACGACTGGAAACACCATATATTTT; cdr3_aa: CASSLGTTGNTIYF
d_call: NA; clone_size: NA; v_call: TRBV4-1; j_call: TRBJ1-5; cdr3_nt: TGCGCCAGCAGCCAAGGTCTCGATCAGCCCCAGCATTTT; cdr3_aa: CASSQGLDQPQHF
d_call: NA; clone_size: NA; v_call: TRBV5-1; j_call: TRBJ1-4; cdr3_nt: TGCGCCAGCAGCTTCCGCAGGGATGAAAAACTGTTTTTT; cdr3_aa: CASSFRRDEKLFF
d_call: TRBD1; clone_size: NA; v_call: TRBV7-6; j_call: TRBJ1-5; cdr3_nt: TGTGCCAGCAGCCAAGGGACAGGGGGTAACAATCAGCCCCAGCATTTT; cdr3_aa: CASSQGTGGNNQPQHF
d_call: NA; clone_size: NA; v_call: TRBV6-5; j_call: TRBJ1-4; cdr3_nt: TGTGCCAGCACCTTTAATGAAAAACTGTTTTTT; cdr3_aa: CASTFNEKLFF
d_call: NA; clone_size: NA; v_call: TRBV6-6; j_call: TRBJ1-2; cdr3_nt: TGTGCCAGCAGCGAGGCGCAGAGGCCGACAGCTTACGGCTACACCTTC; cdr3_aa: CASSEAQRPTAYGYTF
d_call: TRBD1; clone_size: NA; v_call: TRBV6-5; j_call: TRBJ2-7; cdr3_nt: TGTGCCAGCAGTTACGGGACAGATTCCTACGAGCAGTACTTC; cdr3_aa: CASSYGTDSYEQYF
d_call: NA; clone_size: NA; v_call: TRBV4-2; j_call: TRBJ1-3; cdr3_nt: TGTGCCAGCAGCCACCCCGGGAGGTACTCTGGAAACACCATATATTTT; cdr3_aa: CASSHPGRYSGNTIYF
d_call: NA; clone_size: NA; v_call: TRBV24-1; j_call: TRBJ2-3; cdr3_nt: TGTGCCACCAGTGCTCGGCGGGGCCCGGGTGGTAGCACAGATACGCAGTATTTT; cdr3_aa: CATSARRGPGGSTDTQYF
d_call: NA; clone_size: NA; v_call: TRBV7-9; j_call: TRBJ1-2; cdr3_nt: TGTGCCAGCAGCTTATTAGGCAGGGAGAACTATGGCTACACCTTC; cdr3_aa: CASSLLGRENYGYTF
d_call: NA; clone_size: NA; v_call: TRBV6-5; j_call: TRBJ1-3; cdr3_nt: TGTGCCAGCAGTCTTGTATGGGGAAACACCATATATTTT; cdr3_aa: CASSLVWGNTIYF
d_call: NA; clone_size: once; v_call: TRBV19; j_call: TRBJ1-3; cdr3_nt: TGTGCCAGTAGTATTGCTGGGGCAATGTCTGGAAACACCATATATTTT; cdr3_aa: CASSIAGAMSGNTIYF
d_call: NA; clone_size: NA; v_call: TRBV6-5; j_call: TRBJ1-4; cdr3_nt: TGTGCCAGCCGCACCGGGGATGAAAAACTGTTTTTT; cdr3_aa: CASRTGDEKLFF
d_call: TRBD2; clone_size: NA; v_call: TRBV9; j_call: TRBJ2-7; cdr3_nt: TGTGCCAGCAGCGTAGGGCTAGCGGAGACCATGTACGAGCAGTACTTC; cdr3_aa: CASSVGLAETMYEQYF
d_call: NA; clone_size: few; v_call: TRBV11-2; j_call: TRBJ1-4; cdr3_nt: TGTGCCAGCAGCATCGGGACGGCCAAAGCTGAAAAACTGTTTTTT; cdr3_aa: CASSIGTAKAEKLFF
d_call: TRBD2; clone_size: NA; v_call: TRBV5-1; j_call: TRBJ2-3; cdr3_nt: TGCGCCAGCAGCTTAGGCGGGGGGGCTACAGATACGCAGTATTTT; cdr3_aa: CASSLGGGATDTQYF
d_call: TRBD2; clone_size: NA; v_call: TRBV7-2; j_call: TRBJ2-5; cdr3_nt: TGTGCCAGCAGTCCGGGACTACCCCAAGAGACCCAGTACTTC; cdr3_aa: CASSPGLPQETQYF
d_call: TRBD1; clone_size: NA; v_call: TRBV5-5; j_call: TRBJ2-5; cdr3_nt: TGTGCCAGCAGCCATACCCAGGACAGGGGCACCCAGTACTTC; cdr3_aa: CASSHTQDRGTQYF
d_call: TRBD2; clone_size: NA; v_call: TRBV7-2; j_call: TRBJ2-7; cdr3_nt: TGTGCCAGCAGCCCGTCTAGCGGGGGGATTACCTACGAGCAGTACTTC; cdr3_aa: CASSPSSGGITYEQYF
d_call: NA; clone_size: NA; v_call: TRBV10-3; j_call: TRBJ1-1; cdr3_nt: TGTGCCATCAAAGGGACTATGAACACTGAAGCTTTCTTT; cdr3_aa: CAIKGTMNTEAFF
d_call: NA; clone_size: NA; v_call: TRBV9; j_call: TRBJ1-1; cdr3_nt: TGTGCCAGCAGCCCCAACCTGGGTGCCGCGAACACTGAAGCTTTCTTT; cdr3_aa: CASSPNLGAANTEAFF
d_call: NA; clone_size: NA; v_call: TRBV6-5; j_call: TRBJ1-1; cdr3_nt: TGTGCCAGCAGTTACTTAGGCGGGACGTCTGAAGCTTTCTTT; cdr3_aa: CASSYLGGTSEAFF
d_call: TRBD1; clone_size: once; v_call: TRBV27; j_call: TRBJ1-5; cdr3_nt: TGTGCCTCCCGGGACAGGGGGTGGGATCAGCCCCAGCATTTT; cdr3_aa: CASRDRGWDQPQHF
d_call: NA; clone_size: NA; v_call: TRBV7-2; j_call: TRBJ1-2; cdr3_nt: TGTGCCAGCAGCTCCCACCCAGGGGACTATGGCTACACCTTC; cdr3_aa: CASSSHPGDYGYTF
d_call: TRBD1; clone_size: NA; v_call: TRBV27; j_call: TRBJ1-2; cdr3_nt: TGTGCCAGCAGTTTCCGGGGACAGGGGTTTTATGGCTACACCTTC; cdr3_aa: CASSFRGQGFYGYTF
d_call: TRBD1; clone_size: few; v_call: TRBV3-1/TRBV3-2; j_call: TRBJ1-2; cdr3_nt: TGTGCCAGCAGCCAAGATTTCCCCCAGGACAGGGCGGGGAATGGCTACACCTTC; cdr3_aa: CASSQDFPQDRAGNGYTF
d_call: NA; clone_size: medium-sized; v_call: TRBV2; j_call: TRBJ2-6; cdr3_nt: TGTGCCAGCAGTGAAGCGCTGGGACATGAGACTGGGGCCAACGTCCTGACTTTC; cdr3_aa: CASSEALGHETGANVLTF
d_call: NA; clone_size: NA; v_call: TRBV7-8; j_call: TRBJ1-3; cdr3_nt: TGTGCCAGCAGCTATGGTGGGAGCTCTGGAAACACCATATATTTT; cdr3_aa: CASSYGGSSGNTIYF
d_call: TRBD1; clone_size: NA; v_call: TRBV6-5; j_call: TRBJ1-2; cdr3_nt: TGTGCCAGCAGGGATCCGGGACAGGGAGGCTACACCTTC; cdr3_aa: CASRDPGQGGYTF
d_call: TRBD1; clone_size: NA; v_call: TRBV7-3; j_call: TRBJ1-2; cdr3_nt: TGTGCCAGCAGCTTAGCCCAGGGGGGGAACAGGCTCTATGGCTACACCTTC; cdr3_aa: CASSLAQGGNRLYGYTF
d_call: NA; clone_size: NA; v_call: TRBV10-3; j_call: TRBJ2-3; cdr3_nt: TGTGCTTCCACGGCGGGGCCAGATACGCAGTATTTT; cdr3_aa: CASTAGPDTQYF
d_call: NA; clone_size: NA; v_call: TRBV3-1/TRBV3-2; j_call: TRBJ2-7; cdr3_nt: TGTGCCAGCAGGAACTTCCACCGGGACGAGCAGTACTTC; cdr3_aa: CASRNFHRDEQYF
d_call: NA; clone_size: NA; v_call: TRBV12-3/TRBV12-4; j_call: TRBJ2-3; cdr3_nt: TGTGCCAGCAGTTCGGAAGATACGCAGTATTTT; cdr3_aa: CASSSEDTQYF
d_call: NA; clone_size: NA; v_call: TRBV6-5; j_call: TRBJ1-2; cdr3_nt: TGTGCCAGCAGCGCGTACTATGGCTACACCTTC; cdr3_aa: CASSAYYGYTF